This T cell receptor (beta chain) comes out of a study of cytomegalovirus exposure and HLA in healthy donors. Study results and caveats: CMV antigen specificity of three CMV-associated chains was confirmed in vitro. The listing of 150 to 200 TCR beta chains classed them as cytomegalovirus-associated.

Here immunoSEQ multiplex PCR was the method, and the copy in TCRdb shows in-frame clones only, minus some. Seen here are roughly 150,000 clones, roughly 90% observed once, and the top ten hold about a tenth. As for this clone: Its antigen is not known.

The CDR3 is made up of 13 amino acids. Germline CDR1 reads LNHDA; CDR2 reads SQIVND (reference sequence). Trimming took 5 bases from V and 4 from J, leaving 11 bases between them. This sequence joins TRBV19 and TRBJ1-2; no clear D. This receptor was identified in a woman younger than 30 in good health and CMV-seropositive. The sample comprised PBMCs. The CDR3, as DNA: TGTGCCAGTAGTTCGGGAGTGGGCTATGGCTACACCTTC. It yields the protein CASSSGVGYGYTF.